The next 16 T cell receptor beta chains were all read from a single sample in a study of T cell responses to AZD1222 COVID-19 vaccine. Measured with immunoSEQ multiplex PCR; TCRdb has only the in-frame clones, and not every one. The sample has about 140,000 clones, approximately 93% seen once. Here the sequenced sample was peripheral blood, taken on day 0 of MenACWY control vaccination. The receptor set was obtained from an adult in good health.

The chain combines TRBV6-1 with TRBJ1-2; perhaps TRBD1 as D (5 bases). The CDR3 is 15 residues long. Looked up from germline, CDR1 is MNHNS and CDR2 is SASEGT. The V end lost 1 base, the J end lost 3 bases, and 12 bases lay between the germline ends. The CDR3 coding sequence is TGTGCCAGCAGTGAAGTGGGGCATTTCGACTATGGCTACACCTTC. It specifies CASSEVGHFDYGYTF.

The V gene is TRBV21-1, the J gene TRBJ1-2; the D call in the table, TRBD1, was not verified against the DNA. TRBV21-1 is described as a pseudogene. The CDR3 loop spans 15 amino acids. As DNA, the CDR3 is TGTGCCAGCAGCAAAAGGGACACAACTAACTATGGCTACACCTTC. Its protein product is CASSKRDTTNYGYTF.

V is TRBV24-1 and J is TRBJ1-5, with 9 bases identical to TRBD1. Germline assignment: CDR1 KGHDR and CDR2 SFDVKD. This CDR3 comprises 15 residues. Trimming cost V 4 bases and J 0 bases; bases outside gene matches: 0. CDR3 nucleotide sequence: TGTGCCACCAGTGAGGACAGGGGTAGCAATCAGCCCCAGCATTTT. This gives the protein CATSEDRGSNQPQHF.

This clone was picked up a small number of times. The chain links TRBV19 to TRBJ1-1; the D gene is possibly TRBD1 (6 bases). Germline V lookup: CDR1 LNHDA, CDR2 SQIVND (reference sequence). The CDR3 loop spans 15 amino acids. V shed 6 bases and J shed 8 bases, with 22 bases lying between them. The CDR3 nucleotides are TGTGCCAGTAGCACCAGGATTGGGGGGGCAGGGGAAGCTTTCTTT. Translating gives CASSTRIGGAGEAFF.

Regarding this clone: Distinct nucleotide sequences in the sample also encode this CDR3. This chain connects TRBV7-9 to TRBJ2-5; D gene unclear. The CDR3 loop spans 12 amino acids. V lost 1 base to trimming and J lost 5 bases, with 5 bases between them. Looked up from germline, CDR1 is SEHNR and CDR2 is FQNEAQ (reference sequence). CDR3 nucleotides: TGTGCCAGCAGCTTAGTGGGCGAGACCCAGTACTTC. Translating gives CASSLVGETQYF.

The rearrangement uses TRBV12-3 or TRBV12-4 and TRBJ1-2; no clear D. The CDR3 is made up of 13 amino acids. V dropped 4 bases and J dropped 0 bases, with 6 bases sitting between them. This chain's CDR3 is CASSSGANYGYTF. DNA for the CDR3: TGTGCCAGCAGTTCAGGAGCTAACTATGGCTACACCTTC.

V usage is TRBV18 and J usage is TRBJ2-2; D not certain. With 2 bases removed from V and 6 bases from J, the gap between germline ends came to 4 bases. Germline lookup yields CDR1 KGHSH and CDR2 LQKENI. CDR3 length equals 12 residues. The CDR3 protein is CASSPAAGELFF. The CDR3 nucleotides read TGTGCCAGCTCACCAGCGGCCGGGGAGCTGTTTTTT.

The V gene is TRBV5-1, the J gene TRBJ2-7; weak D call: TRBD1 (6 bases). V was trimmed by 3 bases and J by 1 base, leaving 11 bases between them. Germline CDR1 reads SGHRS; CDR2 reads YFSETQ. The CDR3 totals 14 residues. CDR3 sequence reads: CASSSGHQSYEQYF. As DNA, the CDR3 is TGCGCCAGCAGCTCGGGACACCAGTCCTACGAGCAGTACTTC.

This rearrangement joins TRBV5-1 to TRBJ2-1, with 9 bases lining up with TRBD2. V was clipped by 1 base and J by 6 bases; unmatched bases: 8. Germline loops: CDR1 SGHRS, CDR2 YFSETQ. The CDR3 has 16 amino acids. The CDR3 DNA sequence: TGCGCCAGCAGCTTGCTAGGGACTAGCTCGGTCAATGAGCAGTTCTTC. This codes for CASSLLGTSSVNEQFF.

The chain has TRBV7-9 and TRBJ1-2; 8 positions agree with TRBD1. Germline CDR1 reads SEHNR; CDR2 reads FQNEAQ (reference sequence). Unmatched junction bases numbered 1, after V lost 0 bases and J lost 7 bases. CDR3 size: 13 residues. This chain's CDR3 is CASSLADRAGYTF. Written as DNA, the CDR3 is TGTGCCAGCAGCTTAGCGGACAGGGCTGGCTACACCTTC. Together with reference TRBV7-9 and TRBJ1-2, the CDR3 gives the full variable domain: DTGVSQNPRHKITKRGQNVTFRCDPISEHNRLYWYRQTLGQGPEFLTYFQNEAQLEKSRLLSDRFSAERPKGSFSTLEIQRTEQGDSAMYLCASSLADRAGYTFGSGTRLTVV.

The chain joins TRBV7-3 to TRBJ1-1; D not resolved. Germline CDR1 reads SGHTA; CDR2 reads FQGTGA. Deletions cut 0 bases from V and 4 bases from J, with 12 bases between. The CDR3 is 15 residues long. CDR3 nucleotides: TGTGCCAGCAGCTTAACCGGCGGGTGGGGCACTGAAGCTTTCTTT. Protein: CASSLTGGWGTEAFF.

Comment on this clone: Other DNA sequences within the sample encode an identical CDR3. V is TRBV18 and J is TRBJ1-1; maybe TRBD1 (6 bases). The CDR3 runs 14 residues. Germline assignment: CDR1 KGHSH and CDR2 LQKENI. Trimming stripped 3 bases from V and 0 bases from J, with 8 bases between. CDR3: CASSPDRLNTEAFF. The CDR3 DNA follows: TGTGCCAGCTCACCGGACAGATTGAACACTGAAGCTTTCTTT.

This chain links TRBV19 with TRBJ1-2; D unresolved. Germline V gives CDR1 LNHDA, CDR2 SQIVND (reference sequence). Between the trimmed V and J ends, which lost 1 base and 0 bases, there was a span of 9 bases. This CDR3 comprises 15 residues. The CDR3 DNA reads TGTGCCAGTAGTATAGTTTTCAGGACTAACTATGGCTACACCTTC. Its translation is CASSIVFRTNYGYTF. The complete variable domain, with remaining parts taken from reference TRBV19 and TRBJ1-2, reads DGGITQSPKYLFRKEGQNVTLSCEQNLNHDAMYWYRQDPGQGLRLIYYSQIVNDFQKGDIAEGYSVSREKKESFPLTVTSAQKNPTAFYLCASSIVFRTNYGYTFGSGTRLTVV.

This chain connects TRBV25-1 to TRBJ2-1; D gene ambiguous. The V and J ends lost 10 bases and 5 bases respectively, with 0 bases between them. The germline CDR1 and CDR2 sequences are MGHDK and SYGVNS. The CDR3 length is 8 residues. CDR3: CANNEQFF. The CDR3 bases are TGTGCCAACAATGAGCAGTTCTTC.

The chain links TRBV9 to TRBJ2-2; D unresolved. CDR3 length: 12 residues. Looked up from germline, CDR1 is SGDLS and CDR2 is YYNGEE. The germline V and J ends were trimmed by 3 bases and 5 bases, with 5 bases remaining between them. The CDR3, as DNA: TGTGCCAGCAGCGAGGGAACCGGGGAGCTGTTTTTT. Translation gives CASSEGTGELFF.

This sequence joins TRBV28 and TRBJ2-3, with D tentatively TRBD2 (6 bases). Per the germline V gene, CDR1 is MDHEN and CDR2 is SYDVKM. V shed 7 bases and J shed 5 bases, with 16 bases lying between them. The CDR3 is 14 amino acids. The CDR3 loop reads CASTLAGRVDTQYF. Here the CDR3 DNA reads TGTGCCAGCACCCTGGCGGGAAGGGTAGATACGCAGTATTTT.